These 25 T cell receptor beta chains were all obtained from the same sample, sequenced in a study of shared clonotypes between healthy human individuals. Profiled with immunoSEQ multiplex PCR; TCRdb holds only in-frame clones, not every one. The table lists fewer than 500,000 clones, almost 80% of them singletons. What was sequenced was PBMCs. The origin of the receptors is a woman in her thirties or forties in good health. Some clones in this sample may be carry-over from other donors' samples.

This chain uses TRBV27 with TRBJ2-7, with TRBD2 as a possible D gene (5 bases). This CDR3 is built from 14 residues. Per the germline V gene, CDR1 is MNHEY and CDR2 is SMNVEV (reference sequence). The V gene lost 3 bases and the J gene lost 1 base, with 10 bases spanning the gap. The CDR3 protein is CASSFSASSYEQYF. The DNA of the CDR3 is TGTGCCAGCAGTTTTAGCGCATCATCCTACGAGCAGTACTTC.

V usage is TRBV6-4 and J usage is TRBJ2-1, with TRBD2 matching over 7 bases. With 8 bases clipped from V and 5 bases from J, the junction kept 6 bases outside the gene matches. Germline CDR1 is MRHNA and CDR2 is SNTAGT. The length of the CDR3 is 13 residues. DNA for the CDR3: TGTGCCAGCTCTCTAGCGGAAAACAATGAGCAGTTCTTC. Translation: CASSLAENNEQFF.

V usage is TRBV7-3 and J usage is TRBJ1-2; D gene unclear. The germline V and J ends were trimmed by 2 bases and 6 bases, with 10 bases remaining between them. Germline values: CDR1 SGHTA, CDR2 FQGTGA. CDR3 size: 13 residues. The CDR3 sequence: CASSLGKLDGYTF. As DNA, the CDR3 is TGTGCCAGCAGCTTAGGGAAATTGGATGGCTACACCTTC. Based on the CDR3 plus reference TRBV7-3 and TRBJ1-2, the full variable domain is GAGVSQTPSNKVTEKGKYVELRCDPISGHTALYWYRQSLGQGPEFLIYFQGTGAADDSGLPNDRFFAVRPEGSVSTLKIQRTERGDSAVYLCASSLGKLDGYTFGSGTRLTVV.

A few counts support this clone. The chain combines TRBV30 with TRBJ1-6; a possible D gene is TRBD1 (5 bases). This CDR3 is 15 amino acids long. Trimming removed 4 bases from V and 8 bases from J, with 18 bases in between. From germline, CDR1 is GTSNPN and CDR2 SVGIG (reference sequence). CDR3 loop: CAWTLGRGGYSPLHF. CDR3 sequence (DNA): TGTGCCTGGACACTTGGTAGGGGAGGTTATTCACCCCTCCACTTT.

V gene TRBV7-9 combines with J gene TRBJ2-3; the D gene could be TRBD1 or TRBD2 (5 bases each). V shed 1 base and J shed 5 bases, with 10 bases lying between them. From germline, CDR1 is SEHNR and CDR2 FQNEAQ (reference sequence). CDR3 size: 14 residues. CDR3 loop: CASSLVGDEDTQYF. The CDR3 DNA follows: TGTGCCAGCAGCTTAGTGGGGGATGAAGATACGCAGTATTTT.

This clone appeared once. V is TRBV18 and J is TRBJ1-5; 8 bases match TRBD1. The J segment lost 0 bases and the V segment lost 5 bases, leaving 6 bases of the junction unmatched. The CDR3 is made up of 16 amino acids. In germline, CDR1 is KGHSH, CDR2 LQKENI. The CDR3 coding sequence is TGTGCCAGCTCATTTACAGGGGGTGATAGCAATCAGCCCCAGCATTTT. It yields the protein CASSFTGGDSNQPQHF. Variable domain in full (rest from reference TRBV18 and TRBJ1-5): NAGVMQNPRHLVRRRGQEARLRCSPMKGHSHVYWYRQLPEEGLKFMVYLQKENIIDESGMPKERFSAEFPKEGPSILRIQQVVRGDSAAYFCASSFTGGDSNQPQHFGDGTRLSIL.

The V gene is TRBV5-1, the J gene TRBJ2-7; 13 nucleotides match TRBD2. The trim removed 1 base at V and 5 bases at J, leaving 6 bases unmatched. This CDR3 is built from 16 residues. The germline CDR1 and CDR2 sequences are SGHRS and YFSETQ. CDR3: CASSLNPGLAGNEQYF. The CDR3 DNA follows: TGCGCCAGCAGCTTGAATCCGGGACTAGCGGGAAACGAGCAGTACTTC.

This clone turned up a few times. The gene calls are TRBV6-1 and TRBJ1-5, with D uncertain. Trimming cost V 7 bases and J 3 bases, with 13 bases left between them. From germline, CDR1 is MNHNS and CDR2 SASEGT. The CDR3 totals 14 residues. In DNA, the CDR3 is TGTGCCAGCAACACCCCTAATAACAATCAGCCCCAGCATTTT. Amino acids: CASNTPNNNQPQHF.

This clone occurred a few times. This chain links TRBV19 with TRBJ2-3, with D maybe TRBD1 (5 bases). Trimming left V 2 bases short and J 0 bases short, with 12 bases between. Germline-derived CDR1 and CDR2 are LNHDA and SQIVND (reference sequence). The CDR3 has 16 residues. The CDR3 region is CASSITSTGSTDTQYF. The CDR3 nucleotides read TGTGCCAGTAGTATAACGTCCACAGGAAGCACAGATACGCAGTATTTT.

This chain joins TRBV15 and TRBJ2-2; the match to TRBD2 covers 12 bases. Germline CDR1 LNHNV, CDR2 YYDKDF (reference sequence). This CDR3 has 16 amino acids. V trimming: 3 bases; J trimming: 7 bases; junction bases outside the gene matches: 6. The DNA of the CDR3 is TGTGCCACCAGCAGCGGTCAGACTAGCGGGAGCGGGGAGCTGTTTTTT. Residues: CATSSGQTSGSGELFF. The variable domain in full, completed from reference TRBV15 and TRBJ2-2, reads DAMVIQNPRYQVTQFGKPVTLSCSQTLNHNVMYWYQQKSSQAPKLLFHYYDKDFNNEADTPDNFQSRRPNTSFCFLDIRSPGLGDTAMYLCATSSGQTSGSGELFFGEGSRLTVL.

Note on this clone: The likely explanation is a read error, given a far larger clone one base away. Here the CDR3 omits its conserved ending phenylalanine or tryptophan, so a read error is the likely source. Here the CDR3 DNA reads TGTGCCTCAAACCCGACTAGCGGGATGGTTCGCACCGGGGAGCTGTTTTGT. The encoded protein is CASNPTSGMVRTGELFC. The rearrangement joins TRBV30 to TRBJ2-2, with 11 positions matching TRBD2. V dropped 7 bases and J dropped 4; count of bases not matched to a gene: 14. CDR1 and CDR2 (germline): GTSNPN, SVGIG (reference sequence). This CDR3 is built from 17 residues.

The genes are TRBV10-3 and TRBJ1-6; possibly TRBD1 for D (5 bases). Germline-derived CDR1 and CDR2 are ENHRY and SYGVKD. The CDR3 has 14 amino acids. The V gene lost 11 bases and the J gene lost 7 bases, with 18 bases spanning the gap. The CDR3 sequence: CAGGSGLQNSPLHF. CDR3 nucleotides: TGTGCCGGAGGCTCGGGACTTCAAAATTCACCCCTCCACTTT.

This clone was seen a handful of times. The rearrangement uses TRBV6-1 and TRBJ1-4; a weak D match, TRBD1 (6 bases). V was clipped by 3 bases and J by 5 bases, with 13 bases between them. Germline V gives CDR1 MNHNS, CDR2 SASEGT. This CDR3 has 15 residues. CDR3 residues: CASSEEQGINEKLFF. CDR3 nucleotide sequence: TGTGCCAGCAGTGAGGAACAGGGCATAAATGAAAAACTGTTTTTT.

The chain is built from TRBV15 and TRBJ1-2; D not certain. Trimming pared 0 bases from V and 3 bases from J, leaving 8 bases between. The CDR3 totals 14 residues. Germline loops: CDR1 LNHNV, CDR2 YYDKDF (reference sequence). The CDR3 nucleotides read TGTGCCACCAGCAGAGAGGCCAGATACTATGGCTACACCTTC. It specifies CATSREARYYGYTF.

The J gene is TRBJ2-7, the V gene TRBV6-1; a possible D gene is TRBD2 (7 bases). V gave up 4 bases and J gave up 5 bases, with 24 bases separating them. Germline lookup yields CDR1 MNHNS and CDR2 SASEGT. This CDR3 has 17 amino acids. The CDR3 coding sequence is TGTGCCAGCAGTGGGGTGTTAGGGGGGGCGCGATCCGACGAGCAGTACTTC. Amino acids: CASSGVLGGARSDEQYF.

V usage is TRBV7-2 and J usage is TRBJ1-3; D remains unclear. CDR3 size: 14 residues. Per the germline V gene, CDR1 is SGHTA and CDR2 is FQGNSA. The V end was cut by 0 bases, the J end by 4 bases, with 7 bases between. The CDR3 is CASSLAPGGNTIYF. In DNA form, the CDR3 reads TGTGCCAGCAGCTTAGCTCCGGGGGGAAACACCATATATTTT.

The rearrangement uses TRBV23-1 and TRBJ2-1; 9 positions match TRBD1. TRBV23-1 is placed among ORFs of uncertain function. Losses at the gene ends were 8 bases for V and 6 bases for J; bases not matched to a gene: 8. The CDR3 spans 14 residues. The CDR3 protein is CASQGQGLGNEQFF. Written as DNA, the CDR3 is TGCGCCAGCCAGGGACAGGGACTGGGCAATGAGCAGTTCTTC.

Comment on this clone: Other nucleotide sequences from this sample produce the same CDR3. The chain joins TRBV10-1 to TRBJ2-3, with 10 positions matching TRBD2. Germline V gives CDR1 WNHNN, CDR2 SYGVQD (reference sequence). The CDR3 has 13 residues. With V trimmed by 4 bases and J by 5 bases, 0 bases remained unmatched. The CDR3 DNA follows: TGCGCCAGCAGTGGACTAGCGGGAGATACGCAGTATTTT. Translation: CASSGLAGDTQYF.

The chain employs TRBV9 and TRBJ2-1; no reliable D call. The CDR3 is made up of 15 amino acids. Per the germline V gene, CDR1 is SGDLS and CDR2 is YYNGEE. The V and J ends lost 0 bases and 5 bases respectively, with 12 bases between them. The CDR3 is CASSVGTGGDNEQFF. The CDR3 DNA sequence: TGTGCCAGCAGCGTAGGTACGGGTGGGGACAATGAGCAGTTCTTC. The full variable domain, its missing parts supplied by reference TRBV9 and TRBJ2-1, is DSGVTQTPKHLITATGQRVTLRCSPRSGDLSVYWYQQSLDQGLQFLIQYYNGEERAKGNILERFSAQQFPDLHSELNLSSLELGDSALYFCASSVGTGGDNEQFFGPGTRLTVL.

This chain uses TRBV21-1 with TRBJ1-1; TRBD1 is the table's D call and was not checked against the DNA. TRBV21-1 is termed a pseudogene. CDR3 size: 14 residues. CDR3 region: CASPEGDTGSEAFF. Written as DNA, the CDR3 is TGTGCCAGCCCCGAGGGGGACACAGGATCTGAAGCTTTCTTT.

This clone was detected only a few times. The rearrangement links TRBV19 to TRBJ1-5; D not resolved. The CDR3 covers 14 residues. CDR1 and CDR2 (germline): LNHDA, SQIVND (reference sequence). Deletions cut 6 bases from V and 0 bases from J, with 9 bases between. The CDR3, as DNA: TGTGCCAGTAGCTATGGGGATAGCAATCAGCCCCAGCATTTT. Translation gives CASSYGDSNQPQHF.

The gene calls are TRBV7-2 and TRBJ2-2; 8 positions agree with TRBD2. CDR3 length: 15 amino acids. The V and J ends lost 5 bases and 6 bases, in that order; junction bases with no gene match: 8. CDR1 is SGHTA and CDR2 is FQGNSA in the germline V gene. The CDR3, as DNA: TGTGCCAGCAGCCTCGGGACTAGTGGGGCCGGGGAGCTGTTTTTT. Translation: CASSLGTSGAGELFF.

The chain uses TRBV7-3 and TRBJ2-1; TRBD2 matches at 13 bases. V shed 5 bases, J shed 9 bases, and the junction held 10 bases outside the gene matches. Germline V gives CDR1 SGHTA, CDR2 FQGTGA. This CDR3 is built from 16 residues. Here the CDR3 DNA reads TGTGCCAGCAGCCGCCGTGGGACTAGCGGGATTGGTGAGCAGTTCTTC. Translation gives CASSRRGTSGIGEQFF.

DNA of the CDR3: TGTGCCAGCACTGGACAGCTCGGGAGCAATCAGCCCCAGCATTTT. It translates to CASTGQLGSNQPQHF. The chain has TRBV2 and TRBJ1-5, with D possibly matching TRBD1 (6 bases). Germline CDR1 reads SNHLY; CDR2 reads FYNNEI. CDR3 size: 15 residues. The germline V and J ends were trimmed by 7 bases and 1 base, with 14 bases remaining between them.

The chain joins TRBV11-2 to TRBJ2-7; D may be TRBD1 or TRBD2 (5 bases each). The CDR3 length is 15 residues. Germline V gene sequence: CDR1 SGHAT, CDR2 FQNNGV. Trimming left V 6 bases short and J 2 bases short, with 17 bases between. The CDR3, as DNA: TGTGCCAGCAGTTCAAACCCGGTGGGACCCTACGAGCAGTACTTC. Protein: CASSSNPVGPYEQYF. Full variable domain (outside the CDR3, taken from reference TRBV11-2 and TRBJ2-7): EAGVAQSPRYKIIEKRQSVAFWCNPISGHATLYWYQQILGQGPKLLIQFQNNGVVDDSQLPKDRFSAERLKGVDSTLKIQPAKLEDSAVYLCASSSNPVGPYEQYFGPGTRLTVT.